Listed below are T cell receptor beta chains from one sample, sequenced in a study of blood T cell repertoires in COVID-19. The data were produced by immunoSEQ multiplex PCR, yet TCRdb's version contains in-frame clones alone and is incomplete. The sample gives over 50,000 clones, roughly 77% of which show up once; about 15% is in the top ten. What was sequenced was peripheral blood. All receptors come from a man older than 75 with acute or convalescent COVID-19. CDR3s include the opening cysteine and the closing phenylalanine or tryptophan. The D gene is left open where the match is weak. Only part of the rows carry a size: once, few, many, or a class if the clone is expanded.

abundance	d_gene	v_gene	j_gene	CDR3nt	CDR3aa
NA	NA	TRBV4-3	TRBJ1-1	TGCGCCAGCAGCCAAGATCAAGTCGAGCGGTTGGCTTTCTTT	CASSQDQVERLAFF
NA	TRBD1	TRBV9	TRBJ2-3	TGTGCCAGCAGCCGAGGACAGGGTCCAGATACGCAGTATTTT	CASSRGQGPDTQYF
once	TRBD2	TRBV6-2/TRBV6-3	TRBJ2-5	TGTGCCAGCAGTCAACTAGCGGGAGGGCAAGAGACCCAGTACTTC	CASSQLAGGQETQYF
NA	NA	TRBV27	TRBJ1-2	TGTGCCAGCAGAATGGACAGTAACTATGGCTACACCTTC	CASRMDSNYGYTF
once	TRBD1	TRBV4-2	TRBJ2-7	TGTGCCAGCAGCCAAGTGGAGACAGGGCCCTACGAGCAGTACTTC	CASSQVETGPYEQYF
NA	NA	TRBV6-2/TRBV6-3	TRBJ2-1	TGTGCCAGCAGTTACCGCCGGACAAACAATGAGCAGTTCTTC	CASSYRRTNNEQFF
NA	NA	TRBV5-1	TRBJ2-7	TGCGCCAGCAGCTTGGATCCTACCGGTGAGCAGTACTTC	CASSLDPTGEQYF
NA	NA	TRBV2	TRBJ2-7	TGTGCCAGCAGCGGGGACTCCTACGAGCAGTACTTC	CASSGDSYEQYF
NA	TRBD2	TRBV9	TRBJ2-7	TGTGCCAGCAGTCTCGGATTAGCGGGCTACGAGCAGTACTTC	CASSLGLAGYEQYF
NA	TRBD1	TRBV5-1	TRBJ1-4	TGCGCCAGCAGCTTGGCCGGGACAGGGCGTGAAAAACTGTTTTTT	CASSLAGTGREKLFF
NA	NA	TRBV10-1	TRBJ2-7	TGCGCCAGCGGGAGGAGCTCCTACGAGCAGTACTTC	CASGRSSYEQYF
NA	NA	TRBV12-3/TRBV12-4	TRBJ1-2	TGTGCCAGCAGTTTTGAGGCTCTTGGCTACACCTTC	CASSFEALGYTF
NA	NA	TRBV30	TRBJ2-5	TGTGCCTGGAGTGTCACTAGGGTGGGAGAGACCCAGTACTTC	CAWSVTRVGETQYF
NA	TRBD1	TRBV24-1	TRBJ2-1	TGTGCCACCAGTGAACCCGGGACAGGGTCGACAAGTTCCTACAATGAGCAGTTCTTC	CATSEPGTGSTSSYNEQFF
NA	TRBD1	TRBV7-8	TRBJ1-4	TGTGCCAGCAGCTTAGCGATTGGGACAGGAGCTAATGAAAAACTGTTTTTT	CASSLAIGTGANEKLFF
NA	TRBD1	TRBV15	TRBJ2-5	TGTGCCACCAGCAGAGATGGGACAGAACAAGAGACCCAGTACTTC	CATSRDGTEQETQYF
NA	TRBD2	TRBV30	TRBJ2-7	TGTGCCTGGGATCTGACTAGCGGGGGGACCGCCTACGAGCAGTACTTC	CAWDLTSGGTAYEQYF
NA	TRBD1	TRBV30	TRBJ2-1	TGTGCCTGGATGTCGACAGGGGCCAACTACAATGAGCAGTTCTTC	CAWMSTGANYNEQFF
NA	TRBD2	TRBV19	TRBJ2-7	TGTGCCAGTAGTATAGAGCTAGCGGGCTCCTACGAGCAGTACTTC	CASSIELAGSYEQYF
NA	NA	TRBV18	TRBJ2-7	TGTGCCAGCTCCCCCCTCCCCTCCTACGAGCAGTACTTC	CASSPLPSYEQYF
NA	NA	TRBV7-2	TRBJ1-2	TGTGCCAGCAGCCCCGCGGGTTATAACTATGGCTACACCTTC	CASSPAGYNYGYTF
few	TRBD2	TRBV5-4	TRBJ2-1	TGTGCCAGCAGCTCCCGTGGGCTAGCGGGGAGCTCCTACAATGAGCAGTTCTTC	CASSSRGLAGSSYNEQFF
once	TRBD2	TRBV7-9	TRBJ2-2	TGTGCCAGCAGCTTAATAGCGGGTGCCGCGAACACCGGGGAGCTGTTTTTT	CASSLIAGAANTGELFF
NA	NA	TRBV9	TRBJ2-1	TGTGCCAGCAGCGGGGTTGGGGGGAATGAGCAGTTCTTC	CASSGVGGNEQFF
NA	TRBD1	TRBV7-2	TRBJ2-7	TGTGCCAGCAGCTTAAGGATAGGGGACAGCTCCTACGAGCAGTACTTC	CASSLRIGDSSYEQYF
few	NA	TRBV11-3	TRBJ2-5	TGTGCCAGCAGCCAAGGACAGAGAGAGACCCAGTACTTC	CASSQGQRETQYF
NA	NA	TRBV3-1/TRBV3-2	TRBJ1-1	TGTGCCAGCAGCCAAGTCGGCACTGAAGCTTTCTTT	CASSQVGTEAFF
NA	NA	TRBV4-3	TRBJ2-3	TGCGCCAGCAGCCAAGATATGAGAAATACGCAGTATTTT	CASSQDMRNTQYF
NA	TRBD1	TRBV19	TRBJ1-1	TGTGCCAGTAGTACACATGACAGGGAGCCTGAAGCTTTCTTT	CASSTHDREPEAFF
NA	NA	TRBV15	TRBJ2-4	TGTGCCACCAGCATCGGACCGCGGGGTAGCGCAAACAAAAACATTCAGTACTTC	CATSIGPRGSANKNIQYF
NA	NA	TRBV24-1	TRBJ2-3	TGTGCCACTAGTGTTAACCGGGAGCAGTATTTT	CATSVNREQYF
few	TRBD2	TRBV24-1	TRBJ2-2	TGTGCCACCAGTGATTTGAAAGCGGGGTCCAGCGGGGAGCTGTTTTTT	CATSDLKAGSSGELFF